These 26 T cell receptor beta chains share one sample of origin, sequenced in a study of response to subunit inactivated influenza vaccine. TCRdb processed the RT-PCR reads anew with MiXCR; each CDR3 protein has one entry. The table shows hundreds of thousands of distinct CDR3 sequences, with more than 15% occurring only once. The sample was PBMCs from blood, taken approximately 12 days after vaccination. These receptors were taken from a man in his forties or fifties who received an inactivated influenza vaccine.

This clonotype was found many times. V gene TRBV3-1 combines with J gene TRBJ1-3, with D perhaps matching TRBD1 (6 bases). This CDR3 has 15 amino acids. Trimming pared 1 base from V and 0 bases from J, leaving 7 bases between. CDR1 and CDR2 (germline): LGHDT, YNNKEL (reference sequence). The chain's CDR3 is CASSQAGVSGNTIYF. The DNA of the CDR3 is TGTGCCAGCAGCCAAGCAGGGGTCTCTGGAAACACCATATATTTT.

This clonotype was detected a few times. This chain links TRBV4-2 with TRBJ2-3, with 9 nucleotides matching TRBD2. The V segment lost 0 bases and the J segment 5 bases; nucleotides outside the gene matches: 3. Germline V CDR1 and CDR2: LGHNA, YNFKEQ. The CDR3 is 15 amino acids. The CDR3 DNA sequence: TGTGCCAGCAGCCAAGAGGTAGCGGGAGTAGATACGCAGTATTTT. Its translation is CASSQEVAGVDTQYF.

There are many counts of this clonotype. The chain links TRBV20-1 to TRBJ1-4; 7 bases map to TRBD1. V was pared by 7 bases and J by 5 bases, with 4 bases of the junction left unmatched. CDR1 and CDR2 (germline): DFQATT, SNEGSKA (reference sequence). The CDR3 has 12 amino acids. The CDR3 bases are TGCAGTGTGAGGGGGCCCAATGAAAAACTGTTTTTT. As protein: CSVRGPNEKLFF.

This clonotype was recorded a few times. The J gene is TRBJ2-5, the V gene TRBV20-1, with no clear D. The CDR3 runs 13 residues. From germline, CDR1 is DFQATT and CDR2 SNEGSKA (reference sequence). The CDR3 loop reads CSLGKGSQETQYF. In nucleotides, the CDR3 is TGCAGCCTAGGTAAAGGCAGCCAAGAGACCCAGTACTTC.

The chain couples TRBV6-5 to TRBJ2-7; D possibly uses TRBD1 or TRBD2 (5 bases each). Per the germline V gene, CDR1 is MNHEY and CDR2 is SVGAGI. Between the trimmed V and J ends, which lost 2 bases and 4 bases, there was a span of 18 bases. The length of the CDR3 is 16 residues. The CDR3 DNA reads as TGTGCCAGCAGTTACAGGGGACCGCCCAGTCATTACGAGCAGTACTTC. Amino acid sequence: CASSYRGPPSHYEQYF.

This chain connects TRBV6-2 or TRBV6-3 to TRBJ1-1; D is uncertain. CDR3 length: 17 residues. The V end lost 2 bases, the J end lost 0 bases, and 16 bases lay between the germline ends. Per germline, CDR1 MNHEY and CDR2 SVGEGT. CDR3 bases: TGTGCCAGCAGTTACCCCCCCCAGACCGTTTTGAACACTGAAGCTTTCTTT. It translates to CASSYPPQTVLNTEAFF.

This rearrangement joins TRBV6-2 or TRBV6-3 to TRBJ2-7; TRBD1 matches 9 bases. The CDR3 loop spans 15 amino acids. The germline CDR1 and CDR2 sequences are MNHEY and SVGEGT. J lost 2 bases, V lost 5 bases, and 7 bases had no gene match. The CDR3: CASSTVTGGTYEQYF. The CDR3 region has the DNA TGTGCCAGCAGTACCGTGACAGGGGGGACCTACGAGCAGTACTTC.

J is TRBJ1-1 and V is TRBV18; no firm D call. This CDR3 has 16 residues. The V and J ends lost 4 bases and 3 bases respectively, with 18 bases between them. The germline V gene has CDR1 KGHSH and CDR2 LQKENI. Written as DNA, the CDR3 is TGTGCCAGCTCACACCGGGAGATCGATGCGGACACTGAAGCTTTCTTT. This gives the protein CASSHREIDADTEAFF. Looking up the rest from reference TRBV18 and TRBJ1-1 gives the full variable domain: NAGVMQNPRHLVRRRGQEARLRCSPMKGHSHVYWYRQLPEEGLKFMVYLQKENIIDESGMPKERFSAEFPKEGPSILRIQQVVRGDSAAYFCASSHREIDADTEAFFGQGTRLTVV.

The sample holds many counts of this clonotype. The chain recombines TRBV5-5 with TRBJ2-6; a possible D gene is TRBD2 (6 bases). V lost 3 bases, J lost 3 bases, and 13 bases lay in between. Germline CDR1 SGHKS, CDR2 YYEKEE (reference sequence). This CDR3 has 16 residues. CDR3 nucleotide sequence: TGTGCCAGCAGCTCCCTCGGAGGGGATGGGGCCAACGTCCTGACTTTC. Its translation is CASSSLGGDGANVLTF.

This clonotype was observed many times. V gene TRBV28 combines with J gene TRBJ2-2, with D unresolved. The CDR3 is made up of 15 amino acids. The germline V and J ends were trimmed by 7 bases and 1 base, with 13 bases remaining between them. Germline loops: CDR1 MDHEN, CDR2 SYDVKM. The CDR3 is CASTPPLLNTGELFF. The DNA of the CDR3 is TGTGCCAGCACTCCGCCCCTTTTGAACACCGGGGAGCTGTTTTTT.

A few counts support this clonotype. The chain carries TRBV7-2 and TRBJ2-7; TRBD2 aligns across 10 bases. The CDR3 runs to 15 residues. V lost 4 bases and J lost 4; bases outside the gene matches: 7. In germline, CDR1 is SGHTA, CDR2 FQGNSA. The chain's CDR3 is CASSYLAGDVYEQYF. Here the CDR3 DNA reads TGTGCCAGCAGCTATCTAGCGGGGGATGTATACGAGCAGTACTTC.

J is TRBJ2-5 and V is TRBV6-5; the match to TRBD2 covers 10 bases. Germline CDR1 reads MNHEY; CDR2 reads SVGAGI. The V gene end was trimmed by 8 bases and the J gene end by 7 bases; junction bases not matched to a gene: 1. This CDR3 spans 11 amino acids. CDR3 residues: CASQREGTQYF. The CDR3 DNA sequence: TGTGCCAGCCAGCGGGAGGGGACCCAGTACTTC.

V and J are TRBV5-5 and TRBJ2-2; 10 positions agree with TRBD2. This CDR3 spans 17 amino acids. Germline V gene data show CDR1 as SGHKS and CDR2 as YYEKEE (reference sequence). With V trimmed by 0 bases and J by 1 base, 3 bases remained unmatched. CDR3 in amino acids: CASSLVASGRNTGELFF. The CDR3 coding sequence is TGTGCCAGCAGCTTGGTGGCTAGCGGGAGGAACACCGGGGAGCTGTTTTTT.

The table lists this clonotype with a few counts. J is TRBJ1-4 and V is TRBV11-2; D remains ambiguous. The CDR3 runs to 15 residues. The ends were cut back, 1 base at V and 7 bases at J, with 13 bases in the middle. The germline CDR1 and CDR2 sequences are SGHAT and FQNNGV. CDR3 nucleotides: TGTGCCAGCAGCTTAGGGTGGTCCGGGAGTGAAAAACTGTTTTTT. Amino acids: CASSLGWSGSEKLFF.

This clonotype was detected a few times. The rearrangement joins TRBV20-1 to TRBJ2-5, with D perhaps matching TRBD2 (6 bases). CDR3 length equals 14 residues. The V and J ends lost 2 bases and 1 base respectively, with 11 bases between them. Germline V gives CDR1 DFQATT, CDR2 SNEGSKA (reference sequence). CDR3 coding DNA: TGCAGTGCTAGACTCGGGACTCTCCAAGAGACCCAGTACTTC. Translated: CSARLGTLQETQYF.

The chain carries TRBV7-9 and TRBJ2-1; perhaps TRBD2 as D (6 bases). The CDR3 runs to 15 residues. Trimming took 5 bases from V and 4 from J, leaving 15 bases between them. The germline V gene encodes CDR1 SEHNR and CDR2 FQNEAQ (reference sequence). The CDR3 region has the DNA TGTGCCAGCAGCCAACGGGAGTCTAATTACAATGAGCAGTTCTTC. Protein sequence: CASSQRESNYNEQFF.

The gene calls are TRBV10-1 and TRBJ2-3; 10 nucleotides match TRBD1. Losses at the gene ends were 10 bases for V and 2 bases for J; bases not matched to a gene: 9. CDR3 size: 15 residues. Germline V gene data show CDR1 as WNHNN and CDR2 as SYGVQD (reference sequence). For the CDR3, the DNA is TGCGCCACTAAACGCGGGACAGGGGTCACAGATACGCAGTATTTT. It is translated as CATKRGTGVTDTQYF.

This clonotype was counted a single time. V gene TRBV6-2 or TRBV6-3 combines with J gene TRBJ2-1, with D possibly being TRBD2 (5 bases). CDR3 length: 15 residues. CDR1 is MNHEY, CDR2 SVGEGT, per germline. Deletions cut 6 bases from V and 1 base from J, with 13 bases between. This chain's CDR3 is CASSGGCLSYNEQFF. CDR3 bases: TGTGCCAGCAGCGGCGGGTGCCTTTCCTACAATGAGCAGTTCTTC.

J is TRBJ1-1 and V is TRBV30; TRBD1 aligns across 10 bases. Trimming cost V 2 bases and J 0 bases; bases outside gene matches: 3. The CDR3 consists of 15 residues. Germline V gene sequence: CDR1 GTSNPN, CDR2 SVGIG (reference sequence). DNA of the CDR3: TGTGCCTGGAGTCGGGACAGGGGCTTGAACACTGAAGCTTTCTTT. Translating it yields CAWSRDRGLNTEAFF.

This clonotype was counted between two and nine times. The chain uses TRBV19 and TRBJ2-2; possibly TRBD1 or TRBD2 for D (5 bases each). V dropped 5 bases and J dropped 5 bases, with 15 bases sitting between them. Germline lookup yields CDR1 LNHDA and CDR2 SQIVND (reference sequence). The CDR3 is 15 residues long. This CDR3 reads CASSPERGRTGELFF. Here the CDR3 DNA reads TGTGCCAGTAGTCCTGAGAGGGGACGGACCGGGGAGCTGTTTTTT.

The J gene is TRBJ2-7, the V gene TRBV4-1; 9 nucleotides align to TRBD2. The V gene's germline CDR1 is MGHRA and CDR2 YSYEKL. The CDR3 runs to 18 residues. V was clipped by 0 bases and J by 1 base; unmatched bases: 10. The CDR3 nucleotides are TGCGCCAGCAGCCAAGAACCGGGTGCTAGCGGGAATTCCTACGAGCAGTACTTC. As protein: CASSQEPGASGNSYEQYF.

V is TRBV25-1 and J is TRBJ2-7; no clear D gene. This CDR3 is built from 14 residues. Trimming took 2 bases from V and 6 from J, leaving 14 bases between them. Germline V lookup: CDR1 MGHDK, CDR2 SYGVNS. DNA of the CDR3: TGTGCCAGCAGTGAACTGGGCAGGTTGTCCGAGCAGTACTTC. Residues: CASSELGRLSEQYF.

This clonotype was recorded many times. The J gene is TRBJ2-7, the V gene TRBV6-5; D call uncertain. The germline CDR1 and CDR2 sequences are MNHEY and SVGAGI. The germline V and J ends were trimmed by 6 bases and 5 bases, with 11 bases remaining between them. CDR3 length: 12 amino acids. CDR3 DNA sequence: TGTGCCAGCAGCCCAGATAGGGACGAGCAGTACTTC. Amino acid sequence: CASSPDRDEQYF.

This clonotype was counted only a few times. The chain employs TRBV5-1 and TRBJ1-1; weak D call: TRBD1 (5 bases). CDR3 length equals 12 residues. V lost 4 bases and J lost 5, with 9 bases in between. Germline V gene lookup returns CDR1 SGHRS and CDR2 YFSETQ. The CDR3 reads CASSPTGTEAFF. The DNA for the CDR3 is TGCGCCAGCAGCCCCACAGGTACTGAAGCTTTCTTT. Looking up the rest from reference TRBV5-1 and TRBJ1-1 gives the full variable domain: KAGVTQTPRYLIKTRGQQVTLSCSPISGHRSVSWYQQTPGQGLQFLFEYFSETQRNKGNFPGRFSGRQFSNSRSEMNVSTLELGDSALYLCASSPTGTEAFFGQGTRLTVV.

V gene TRBV27 combines with J gene TRBJ2-3; TRBD2 matches at 8 bases. CDR1 is MNHEY, CDR2 SMNVEV, per germline (reference sequence). The CDR3 contains 19 residues. Trimming cost V 1 base and J 0 bases; bases outside gene matches: 12. The CDR3 spells CASSLFLGLGGGSTDTQYF. CDR3 in DNA: TGTGCCAGCAGTTTATTTCTGGGTCTCGGCGGGGGGAGCACAGATACGCAGTATTTT.

The CDR3 DNA reads TGTGCCACCAGTGGACCGGGTCCGGGGGAGCTGTTTTTT. Residues: CATSGPGPGELFF. The chain has TRBV24-1 and TRBJ2-2; unclear D gene. V dropped 5 bases and J dropped 8 bases, with 11 bases sitting between them. This CDR3 is built from 13 residues. Germline values: CDR1 KGHDR, CDR2 SFDVKD.